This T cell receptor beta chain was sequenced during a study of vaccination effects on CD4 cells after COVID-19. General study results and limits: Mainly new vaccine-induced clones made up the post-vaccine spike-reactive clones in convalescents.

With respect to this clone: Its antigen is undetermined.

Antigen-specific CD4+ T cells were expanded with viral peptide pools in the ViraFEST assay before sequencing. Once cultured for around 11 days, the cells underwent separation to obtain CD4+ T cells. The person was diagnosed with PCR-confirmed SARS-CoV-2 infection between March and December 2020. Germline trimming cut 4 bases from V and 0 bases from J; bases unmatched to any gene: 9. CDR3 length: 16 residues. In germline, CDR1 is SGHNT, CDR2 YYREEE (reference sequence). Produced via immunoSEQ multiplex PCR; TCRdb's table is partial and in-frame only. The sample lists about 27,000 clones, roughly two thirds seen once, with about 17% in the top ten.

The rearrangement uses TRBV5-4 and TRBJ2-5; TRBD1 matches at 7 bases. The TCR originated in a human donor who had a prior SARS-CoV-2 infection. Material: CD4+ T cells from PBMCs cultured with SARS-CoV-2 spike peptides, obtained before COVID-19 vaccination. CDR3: CASSRGLGTDQETQYF. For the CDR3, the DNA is TGTGCCAGCAGCCGAGGTCTGGGGACAGACCAAGAGACCCAGTACTTC.